This is a list of T cell receptor beta chains from one sample in a study of T cells in Graves' hyperthyroidism and ophthalmopathy. TCRdb processed the multiplex PCR reads anew with MiXCR; each CDR3 protein has one entry. The table shows approximately 420,000 distinct CDR3 sequences, with approximately 13% occurring only once. The sample taken for sequencing was blood. These receptors all stem from a woman under 30 with Graves' hyperthyroidism. CDR3s include the opening cysteine and the closing phenylalanine or tryptophan. The D gene is left open where the match is weak. Expanded clones are given a class, and other clones once, few, many or no size at all.

J gene,clone size,V gene,D gene,CDR3 DNA,CDR3 protein
TRBJ2-1,many,TRBV6-1,TRBD1,TGTGCCAGCAGACCGGGACAGGGGGATTACAATGAGCAATTCTTC,CASRPGQGDYNEQFF
TRBJ2-5,few,TRBV29-1,.,TGCAGGGGCCGGGACCCCGAGTACTTC,CRGRDPEYF
TRBJ2-1,many,TRBV11-2,.,TGTGCCAGCAGCTTCCGGGCGGGGTTAATTAGCTCCTACAATGAGCAGTTCTTC,CASSFRAGLISSYNEQFF
TRBJ1-5,.,TRBV19,TRBD1,TGTGCCGCCCGTTCAGGGGGCGGCAATCAGCCCCAGCATTTT,CAARSGGGNQPQHF
TRBJ2-5,many,TRBV5-1,.,TGCGCCAGCAGCTCACCGCAAGAGACCCAGTACTTC,CASSSPQETQYF
TRBJ2-7,.,TRBV7-9,TRBD1,TGTGCCAGCAGCACCGGGACAGGGGTCCGCGAGCAGTACTTC,CASSTGTGVREQYF
TRBJ2-1,few,TRBV20-1,.,TGCAGTGCTAGGCCCGGACGGAGGGGATCCTACAATGAGCAGTTCTTC,CSARPGRRGSYNEQFF
TRBJ1-5,few,TRBV19,TRBD1,TGTGCCAGTAGTATAGGGGGACAGGGGGCTTATCAGCCCCAGCATTTT,CASSIGGQGAYQPQHF
TRBJ1-3,.,TRBV5-5,.,TGTGCCAGCAGCTTAACAGAGGGCAGCGGAAACACCATATATTTT,CASSLTEGSGNTIYF
TRBJ1-6,.,TRBV28,TRBD1,TGTGCCAGCAGTGCAACACAGGGGGGTAATTCACCCCTCCACTTT,CASSATQGGNSPLHF
TRBJ2-1,few,TRBV10-3,.,TGTGCCATCAGTGTAGTCGGAGGGAACTACAATGAGCAGTTCTTC,CAISVVGGNYNEQFF
TRBJ2-1,.,TRBV4-2,.,TGTGCCAGCAGCCAAGATGTTGTTAGATTAGCGATCAATGAGCAGTTCTTC,CASSQDVVRLAINEQFF
TRBJ1-1,many,TRBV28,.,TGTGCCAGCAGTCCCGCAGTAAACACTGAAGCTTTCTTT,CASSPAVNTEAFF
TRBJ2-3,many,TRBV20-1,.,TGCAGTGCTAGTGTGAGTACAGATACGCAGTATTTT,CSASVSTDTQYF
TRBJ2-2,many,TRBV5-4,.,TGTGCCAGCAGCAACGGGGGTTACACCGGGGAGCTGTTTTTT,CASSNGGYTGELFF
TRBJ1-6,many,TRBV3-1,.,TGTGCCAGCAGCCAGGACTGGACAGCTTCACCCCTCCACTTT,CASSQDWTASPLHF
TRBJ2-1,.,TRBV6-1,.,TGTGCCAGCAGTGTCGGCGAGCGAAATGAGCAGTTCTTC,CASSVGERNEQFF
TRBJ1-6,many,TRBV11-2,.,TGTGCCAGCAGTTTAGGGGGGGGCAGGGTGAATTCACCCCTCCACTTT,CASSLGGGRVNSPLHF
TRBJ2-6,.,TRBV19,.,TGTGCCAGTAGGATCGGGTCTGGGGCCAACGTCCTGACTTTC,CASRIGSGANVLTF
TRBJ2-7,many,TRBV28,TRBD1,TGTGCCAGCAGTTTATCGGGACAGGGTGTCGACGAGCAGTACTTC,CASSLSGQGVDEQYF
TRBJ2-1,many,TRBV14,TRBD1,TGTGCCAGCAGCCTCCCGGGGGTCGACAGGGGGCTCTACAATGAGCAGTTCTTC,CASSLPGVDRGLYNEQFF
TRBJ1-5,.,TRBV19,.,TGTGCCAGTAGGTGGGCTAGCAATCAGCCCCAGCATTTT,CASRWASNQPQHF
TRBJ2-2,once,TRBV9,.,TGTGCCAGCAGCGTAGCTAAAGGTGGCGGGGAGCTGTTTTTT,CASSVAKGGGELFF